The clone carrying this T cell receptor (beta chain) came up many times. Its antigen is unidentified. V dropped 1 base and J dropped 7 bases, with 14 bases sitting between them. The CDR3 length is 14 residues. Germline assignment: CDR1 MNHEY and CDR2 SVGAGI. This entry comes from a study of CD8 T cells in ankylosing spondylitis. Broader study findings: Earlier reports found some motif variants in synovial fluid and blood in reactive arthritis.

With molecular barcodes, quantitative 5'-RACE was used to make the TCR beta libraries. TCRdb called the 5' RACE reads again in MiXCR, with one record for every CDR3 protein. Found here are approximately 190,000 distinct CDR3 sequences, around 13% of them singletons; the top ten hold 11%. This clonotype was sampled from a female donor with ankylosing spondylitis or in good health (not recorded which). The sequenced sample consisted of blood, either unsorted or a sorted T cell fraction (not recorded which). The V and J genes are TRBV6-5 and TRBJ2-7; D uncertain. CDR3 region: CASSYFRSRVEQYF. The CDR3 nucleotides read TGTGCCAGCAGTTACTTCCGGTCACGGGTAGAGCAGTACTTC.